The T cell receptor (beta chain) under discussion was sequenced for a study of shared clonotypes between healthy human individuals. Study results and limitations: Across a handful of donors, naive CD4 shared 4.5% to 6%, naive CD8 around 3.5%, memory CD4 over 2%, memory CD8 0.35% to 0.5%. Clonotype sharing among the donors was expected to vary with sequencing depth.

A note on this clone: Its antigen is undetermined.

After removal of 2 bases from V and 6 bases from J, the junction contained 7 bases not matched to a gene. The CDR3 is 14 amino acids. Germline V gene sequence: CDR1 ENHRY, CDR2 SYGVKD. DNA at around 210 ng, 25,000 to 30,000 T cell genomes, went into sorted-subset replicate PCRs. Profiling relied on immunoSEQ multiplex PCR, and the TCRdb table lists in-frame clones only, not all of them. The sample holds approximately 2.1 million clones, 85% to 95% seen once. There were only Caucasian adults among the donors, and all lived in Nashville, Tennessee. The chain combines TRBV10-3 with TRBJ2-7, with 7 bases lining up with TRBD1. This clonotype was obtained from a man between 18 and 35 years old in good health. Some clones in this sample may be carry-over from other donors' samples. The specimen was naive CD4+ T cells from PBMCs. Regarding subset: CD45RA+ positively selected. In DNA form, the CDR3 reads TGTGCCATCAGTGAGCAGAGACAGGGCGGCGAGCAGTACTTC. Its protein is CAISEQRQGGEQYF.